This TCR beta chain was captured in a study of blood T cell repertoires in COVID-19. Turning to the study itself: Sources were T cells, B-cell-depleted T cells, or PBMCs; the material itself was cDNA or gDNA.

Methods used by the authors: Nucleated cell number was recorded as an estimate derived from reference gene primer amplification. Profiled with immunoSEQ multiplex PCR; TCRdb holds only in-frame clones, not every one. V, J and clone size are taken as reported in that table, and D and trimming were inferred from the DNA itself. This table holds some 32,000 clones, around 86% found once. The trim removed 0 bases at V and 0 bases at J, leaving 2 bases unmatched. The CDR3 loop spans 16 amino acids. CDR1 and CDR2 from the germline V gene are SGHTS and YDEGEE. The chain links TRBV5-8 to TRBJ1-4; 7 nucleotides align to TRBD1. The sequencing sample was made of peripheral blood. The clonotype originates from a man aged 55 to 70 with active COVID-19. This CDR3 is CASSLAGQATNEKLFF. The CDR3 nucleotides are TGTGCCAGCAGCTTGGCCGGACAGGCAACTAATGAAAAACTGTTTTTT.